This TCR beta chain was recovered during a study of blood T cell repertoires in COVID-19 (TCRdb year 2020). Concerning the study at large: Samples from collaborators originated in the United States, Italy and Spain and spanned both the acute and convalescent phases of COVID-19. The dataset comprised deeply sampled blood TCRbeta repertoires from subjects exposed to, actively infected with, or recovered from COVID-19. A de-identified subject ID, COVID-19 status, age in years and sex were almost always included in the sample metadata. Where available, HLA class I and class II types were taken from metadata supplied by the sample provider and were not determined by assay-based typing. A freely available public database, intended as a resource for researchers studying the immune response to SARS-CoV-2, is where the repertoires were released. Samples were obtained from the ongoing ImmuneRACE study (first 160 participants) and from over 1,000 subjects provided by 6 global collaborators. The material from the prospective study consisted of cDNA or gDNA derived from T cells, B-cell-depleted T cells, or PBMCs.

A second Seattle source provided samples from volunteer blood donors who had recovered from COVID-19. Whole blood was collected in K2EDTA tubes by collaborating institutions according to the institutions' own protocols. For TCRbeta analysis, collaborators shipped samples in one of three forms: frozen whole blood, isolated PBMCs, or DNA extracted from either of those sample types. TCRbeta CDR3 regions were amplified from genomic DNA using the immunoSEQ Assay, a bias-controlled multiplex PCR. The authors processed their data as follows. The number of nucleated cells in each sample was estimated from the amplification of reference gene primers within the assay. To quantify the absolute abundance of each unique TCRbeta CDR3 rearrangement, sequence reads were collapsed and filtered. For each sample, productive Simpson clonality was calculated as the square root of Simpson's diversity index over productive rearrangements. TCRdb obtained this table from immuneACCESS and retained in-frame rearrangements with V and J assigned. These tables miss some clones; where compared with another copy, unresolved V genes account for less than half of the shortfall, and the remainder is unexplained. That table is the source of V, J and clone size, and D and trimming were worked out from the DNA. In this sample the table shows about 260,000 clones, about 87% of which occur a single time. Clones ranked in the top ten supply approximately 1.6% of the sample.

Remarks on this clone: What antigen it recognizes has not been identified. No much larger clonotype is one base removed from it; base qualities were not supplied.

Here is what the overall study found, with its caveats: Clinical and demographic metadata were provided uncurated, with the amount varying by source and participant.

The sample was peripheral blood. The source is a woman aged 40 to 50 who had recovered from COVID-19.

The CDR3 protein sequence reads: CASSFPTGGTEAFF. In nucleotide form, the sequence is TGTGCCAGCAGCTTTCCGACAGGGGGCACTGAAGCTTTCTTT. This receptor chain uses TRBV7-8 and TRBJ1-1; 9 bases in between match TRBD1. Measured from the cysteine to the phenylalanine, the CDR3 is 14 residues long. Only the CDR3 portion is preserved as DNA: 42 bases, with reading frame beginning at the first base. V has 3 bases trimmed and J has 4 bases trimmed; junction bases matching no gene number 3. CDR1 and CDR2 (SGHVS, FQNEAQ) derive from the germline V gene. Here the CDR3 is joined to the reference TRBV7-8 and TRBJ1-1 genes, and the full variable domain is: GAGVSQSPRYKVAKRGQDVALRCDPISGHVSLFWYQQALGQGPEFLTYFQNEAQLDKSGLPSDRFFAERPEGSVSTLKIQRTQQEDSAVYLCASSFPTGGTEAFFGQGTRLTVV.